This section outlines one T cell receptor beta chain sequence together with its context. The V end lost 4 bases, the J end lost 5 bases, and 8 bases lay between the germline ends. There are 13 residues in the CDR3. Germline V gene sequence: CDR1 SNHLY, CDR2 FYNNEI. These data are taken from a study of blood T cell repertoires in COVID-19. Study in general: The United States, Italy and Spain were the sources of the acute and convalescent COVID-19 samples. PBMCs, B-cell-depleted T cells, or T cells provided the cDNA or gDNA that made up the material.

Here immunoSEQ multiplex PCR was the method, and the copy in TCRdb shows in-frame clones only, minus some. Among about 210,000 clones listed, 80% to 90% were seen once. The sequencing input was peripheral blood. This clonotype was sampled from a man aged 35 to 55 who had recovered from COVID-19. The chain is built from TRBV2 and TRBJ2-2; D is perhaps TRBD2 (6 bases). The chain's CDR3 is CASSVGGTGELFF. The CDR3 bases are TGTGCCAGCAGTGTCGGAGGGACCGGGGAGCTGTTTTTT.